Each of the 19 T cell receptor beta chains below was sequenced from the same sample in a study of blood T cell repertoires in COVID-19. Measured with immunoSEQ multiplex PCR; TCRdb has only the in-frame clones, and not every one. The sample shows hundreds of thousands of clones, approximately 78% of them seen only once. Sequenced: peripheral blood. The receptor source for this set is a woman aged 55-75 years with active or convalescent COVID-19.

V gene TRBV18 combines with J gene TRBJ2-3, with 8 bases aligning to TRBD1. Germline values: CDR1 KGHSH, CDR2 LQKENI. V lost 3 bases to trimming and J lost 4 bases; unmatched junction nucleotides: 3. The CDR3 has 14 residues. CDR3 protein: CASSPAQGADTQYF. The CDR3 coding sequence is TGTGCCAGCTCACCCGCACAGGGGGCAGATACGCAGTATTTT.

V and J are TRBV21-1 and TRBJ2-2; the table's D call, TRBD1, was not checked against the DNA. TRBV21-1 is classified as a pseudogene. This CDR3 is 15 amino acids long. The CDR3 DNA reads TGTGCCAGCAGCAAAGTGAGAGGGGGCACCGGGGAGCTGTTTTTT. This encodes CASSKVRGGTGELFF.

Details on this clone: The sample carries other DNA sequences with the same CDR3. The J gene is TRBJ1-1, the V gene TRBV19, with 7 bases identical to TRBD1. J gave up 5 bases and V 5 bases, and 5 bases lay outside the gene matches. The CDR3 runs to 13 residues. Germline values: CDR1 LNHDA, CDR2 SQIVND (reference sequence). CDR3 sequence: CASSPRDRTEAFF. As DNA, the CDR3 is TGTGCCAGTAGTCCAAGGGACAGAACTGAAGCTTTCTTT.

In regard to this clone: The identical CDR3 is also encoded by other nucleotide sequences in the sample. The CDR3 sequence: CASTGQGGNQPQHF. The CDR3, as DNA: TGTGCCAGTACCGGACAGGGCGGCAATCAGCCCCAGCATTTT. The chain carries TRBV19 and TRBJ1-5; 8 bases are shared with TRBD1. The V and J ends lost 7 bases and 2 bases, in that order; junction bases with no gene match: 4. CDR1 is LNHDA, CDR2 SQIVND, per germline (reference sequence). This CDR3 spans 14 amino acids.

The V gene is TRBV7-9, the J gene TRBJ1-1; 12 nucleotides line up with TRBD1. The CDR3 totals 16 residues. V lost 5 bases and J lost 4; bases outside the gene matches: 8. Germline V gives CDR1 SEHNR, CDR2 FQNEAQ (reference sequence). CDR3 region: CASSRGQGARGTEAFF. CDR3 DNA sequence: TGTGCCAGCAGCCGGGGACAGGGGGCGAGAGGCACTGAAGCTTTCTTT. Full variable domain (outside the CDR3, taken from reference TRBV7-9 and TRBJ1-1): DTGVSQNPRHKITKRGQNVTFRCDPISEHNRLYWYRQTLGQGPEFLTYFQNEAQLEKSRLLSDRFSAERPKGSFSTLEIQRTEQGDSAMYLCASSRGQGARGTEAFFGQGTRLTVV.

The gene calls are TRBV29-1 and TRBJ2-1; D possibly corresponds to TRBD1 (6 bases). CDR1 is SQVTM, CDR2 ANQGSEA, per germline. The V end lost 3 bases, the J end lost 1 base, and 19 bases lay between the germline ends. The length of the CDR3 is 17 residues. CDR3 protein: CSVDDQGTATSYNEQFF. CDR3 coding DNA: TGCAGCGTTGATGACCAGGGGACGGCGACATCCTACAATGAGCAGTTCTTC.

This chain links TRBV7-9 with TRBJ1-4, with D perhaps matching TRBD1 (6 bases). Deletions cut 5 bases from V and 7 bases from J, with 14 bases between. Germline V lookup: CDR1 SEHNR, CDR2 FQNEAQ (reference sequence). This CDR3 is 14 amino acids long. CDR3 sequence reads: CASSLGTRGEKLFF. The CDR3 nucleotides read TGTGCCAGCAGCCTCGGGACACGGGGTGAAAAACTGTTTTTT.

This sequence joins TRBV18 and TRBJ1-2; TRBD1 is a possible D gene (6 bases). Between the trimmed V and J ends, which lost 1 base and 8 bases, there was a span of 26 bases. CDR1 and CDR2 from the germline V gene are KGHSH and LQKENI. The CDR3 is 18 amino acids. CDR3 amino acids: CASSPLSPEARGGVGYTF. CDR3 DNA: TGTGCCAGCTCACCACTGAGCCCTGAGGCCAGGGGTGGGGTGGGCTACACCTTC.

V and J are TRBV18 and TRBJ2-1; 12 positions agree with TRBD2. Germline V gene lookup returns CDR1 KGHSH and CDR2 LQKENI. V shed 3 bases and J 9 bases; nucleotides not matched to a gene: 9. The length of the CDR3 is 16 residues. DNA of the CDR3: TGTGCCAGCTCACCCAATCTAGCGGGGGGGCCGGGTGAGCAGTTCTTC. Its translation is CASSPNLAGGPGEQFF.

This clone was seen a handful of times. The chain recombines TRBV2 with TRBJ1-4; TRBD1 might be the D (6 bases). CDR1 is SNHLY, CDR2 FYNNEI, per germline. This CDR3 has 15 amino acids. Trimming stripped 2 bases from V and 7 bases from J, with 14 bases between. The CDR3 sequence is CASSEQGGVLEKLFF. The CDR3 region has the DNA TGTGCCAGCAGTGAACAAGGGGGAGTTCTTGAAAAACTGTTTTTT.

This CDR3 reads CSASYKIMNTEAFF. The CDR3 nucleotides are TGCAGTGCTAGTTACAAGATCATGAACACTGAAGCTTTCTTT. The chain has TRBV20-1 and TRBJ1-1; D unresolved. Germline V gene data show CDR1 as DFQATT and CDR2 as SNEGSKA (reference sequence). This CDR3 comprises 14 residues. V lost 3 bases, J lost 0 bases, and 11 bases lay in between.

The gene calls are TRBV5-8 and TRBJ1-5; 9 nucleotides match TRBD1. Germline V gives CDR1 SGHTS, CDR2 YDEGEE. V dropped 4 bases and J dropped 4; count of bases not matched to a gene: 3. The CDR3 loop spans 14 amino acids. CDR3 sequence (DNA): TGTGCCAGCAGCAGGGGACAGGGTAATCAGCCCCAGCATTTT. Protein product: CASSRGQGNQPQHF.

The chain combines TRBV12-3 or TRBV12-4 with TRBJ1-1; TRBD1 might be the D (5 bases). This CDR3 is built from 13 residues. Trimming shortened V by 5 bases and J by 4 bases, and 11 bases separated the two germline ends. CDR3 nucleotide sequence: TGTGCCAGCAGTCTACGGGGGACCACTGAAGCTTTCTTT. It specifies CASSLRGTTEAFF.

The chain joins TRBV19 to TRBJ2-1, with 7 bases identical to TRBD1. J gave up 4 bases and V 3 bases, and 3 bases lay outside the gene matches. The CDR3 has 14 residues. From germline, CDR1 is LNHDA and CDR2 SQIVND (reference sequence). In DNA form, the CDR3 reads TGTGCCAGTAGTATCGGGACAGAGTACAATGAGCAGTTCTTC. It codes for CASSIGTEYNEQFF.

The chain combines TRBV7-8 with TRBJ2-3; the match to TRBD2 covers 10 bases. The V segment lost 0 bases and the J segment 8 bases; nucleotides outside the gene matches: 11. The CDR3 is 17 amino acids. CDR1 and CDR2 (germline): SGHVS, FQNEAQ. CDR3 protein: CASSLALAGVIRATQYF. The CDR3 coding sequence is TGTGCCAGCAGCTTAGCCCTAGCGGGGGTCATCAGGGCTACGCAGTATTTT.

V usage is TRBV6-6 and J usage is TRBJ2-1; D is possibly TRBD1 (5 bases). The V gene lost 2 bases and the J gene lost 0 bases, with 8 bases spanning the gap. CDR3 size: 15 residues. The germline CDR1 and CDR2 sequences are MNHNY and SVGAGI (reference sequence). The CDR3 spells CASSYETGSYNEQFF. In nucleotides, the CDR3 is TGTGCCAGCAGTTACGAAACAGGCTCCTACAATGAGCAGTTCTTC.

The V call is TRBV27, the J call TRBJ1-2; TRBD1 agrees at 12 bases. CDR1 MNHEY and CDR2 SMNVEV come from the germline V gene (reference sequence). V shed 4 bases, J shed 8 bases, and the junction held 11 bases outside the gene matches. The length of the CDR3 is 16 residues. CDR3 region: CASSSPYGTGGRGYTF. The CDR3 DNA reads TGTGCCAGCAGTTCCCCCTACGGGACAGGGGGCCGCGGCTACACCTTC.

The chain recombines TRBV2 with TRBJ2-5; weak D call: TRBD2 (7 bases). Germline V lookup: CDR1 SNHLY, CDR2 FYNNEI. This CDR3 contains 14 residues. V lost 8 bases to trimming and J lost 5 bases, with 18 bases between them. CDR3 bases: TGTGCCAGCCTGTATAGGGGGGGGAGGGAGACCCAGTACTTC. It is translated as CASLYRGGRETQYF. Variable domain in full (rest from reference TRBV2 and TRBJ2-5): EPEVTQTPSHQVTQMGQEVILRCVPISNHLYFYWYRQILGQKVEFLVSFYNNEISEKSEIFDDQFSVERPDGSNFTLKIRSTKLEDSAMYFCASLYRGGRETQYFGPGTRLLVL.

The rearrangement joins TRBV5-4 to TRBJ2-5, with TRBD1 as a possible D gene (6 bases). This CDR3 contains 16 residues. Germline V gives CDR1 SGHNT, CDR2 YYREEE (reference sequence). Trimming stripped 0 bases from V and 5 bases from J, with 17 bases between. The CDR3 sequence: CASSLAVFGTPETQYF. CDR3 nucleotides: TGTGCCAGCAGCTTGGCCGTTTTCGGGACACCGGAGACCCAGTACTTC.